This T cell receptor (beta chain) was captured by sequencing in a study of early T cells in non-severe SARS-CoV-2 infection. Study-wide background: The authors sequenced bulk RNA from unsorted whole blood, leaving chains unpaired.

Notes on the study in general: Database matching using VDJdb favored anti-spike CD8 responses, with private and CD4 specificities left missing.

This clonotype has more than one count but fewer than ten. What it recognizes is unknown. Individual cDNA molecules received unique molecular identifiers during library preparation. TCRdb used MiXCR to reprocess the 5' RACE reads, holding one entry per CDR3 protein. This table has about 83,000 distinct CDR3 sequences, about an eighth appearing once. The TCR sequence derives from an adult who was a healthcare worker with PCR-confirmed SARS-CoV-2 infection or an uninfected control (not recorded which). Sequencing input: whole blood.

CDR3 DNA: TGTGCCAGCAGCGTAGCTCCTGCTGACACAAACGAGCAGTACTTC. Its translation is CASSVAPADTNEQYF. The chain has TRBV9 and TRBJ2-7, with D unclear. This CDR3 has 15 residues. Germline CDR1 SGDLS, CDR2 YYNGEE. Trimming took 0 bases from V and 5 from J, leaving 15 bases between them.